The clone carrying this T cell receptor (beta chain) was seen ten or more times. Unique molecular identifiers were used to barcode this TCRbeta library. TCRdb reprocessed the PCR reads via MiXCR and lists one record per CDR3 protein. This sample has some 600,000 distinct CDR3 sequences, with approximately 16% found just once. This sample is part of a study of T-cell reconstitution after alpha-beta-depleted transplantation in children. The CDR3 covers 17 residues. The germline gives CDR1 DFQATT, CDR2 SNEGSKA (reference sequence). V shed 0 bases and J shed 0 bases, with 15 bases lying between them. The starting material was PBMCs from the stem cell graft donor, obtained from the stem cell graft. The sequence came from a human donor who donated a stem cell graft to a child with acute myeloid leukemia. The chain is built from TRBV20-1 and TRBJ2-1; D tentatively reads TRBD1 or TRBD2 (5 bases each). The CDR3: CSARDLSGPGSYNEQFF. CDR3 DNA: TGCAGTGCTAGAGACCTATCGGGGCCGGGCTCCTACAATGAGCAGTTCTTC.